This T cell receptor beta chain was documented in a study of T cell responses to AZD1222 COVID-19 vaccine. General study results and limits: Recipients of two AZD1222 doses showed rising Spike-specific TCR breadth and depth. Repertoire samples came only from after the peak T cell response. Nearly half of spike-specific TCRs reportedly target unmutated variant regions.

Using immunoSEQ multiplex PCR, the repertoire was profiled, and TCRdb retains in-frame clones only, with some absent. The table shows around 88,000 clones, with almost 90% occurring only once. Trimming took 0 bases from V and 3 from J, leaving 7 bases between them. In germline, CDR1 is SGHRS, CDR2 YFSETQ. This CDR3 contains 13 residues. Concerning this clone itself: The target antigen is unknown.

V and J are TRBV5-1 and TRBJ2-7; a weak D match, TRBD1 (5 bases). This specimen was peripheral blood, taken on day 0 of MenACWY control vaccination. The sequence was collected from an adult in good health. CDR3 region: CASSLGQNYEQYF. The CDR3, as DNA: TGCGCCAGCAGCTTGGGACAGAACTACGAGCAGTACTTC.